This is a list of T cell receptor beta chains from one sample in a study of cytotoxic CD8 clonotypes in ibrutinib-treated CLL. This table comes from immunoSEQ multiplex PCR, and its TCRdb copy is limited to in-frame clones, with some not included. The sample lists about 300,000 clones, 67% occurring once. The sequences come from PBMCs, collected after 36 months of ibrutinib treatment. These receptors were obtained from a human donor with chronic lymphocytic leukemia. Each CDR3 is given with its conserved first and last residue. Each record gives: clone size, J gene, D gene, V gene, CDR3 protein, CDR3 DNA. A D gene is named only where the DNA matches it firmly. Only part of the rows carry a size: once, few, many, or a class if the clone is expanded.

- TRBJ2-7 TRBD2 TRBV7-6 CASSGSGSSYEQYF TGTGCCAGCAGCGGTAGCGGGAGCTCCTACGAGCAGTACTTC
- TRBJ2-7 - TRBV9 CASSPSGSYYYEQYF TGTGCCAGCAGCCCCTCTGGATCCTACTACTACGAGCAGTACTTC
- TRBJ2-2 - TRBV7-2 CASSLSTGELFF TGTGCCAGCAGCCTCAGCACCGGGGAGCTGTTTTTT
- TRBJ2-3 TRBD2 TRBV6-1 CASSPWGGGPDTQYF TGTGCCAGCAGCCCTTGGGGGGGAGGGCCAGATACGCAGTATTTT
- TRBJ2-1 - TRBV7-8 CASSLSVQGDEQFF TGTGCCAGCAGCTTAAGCGTACAGGGCGATGAGCAGTTCTTC
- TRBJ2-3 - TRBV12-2 CASRLATRGRPTDTQYF TGTGCAAGTCGCTTAGCGACGAGGGGCCGGCCCACAGATACGCAGTATTTT
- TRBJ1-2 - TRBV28 CASSYTGRANYGYTF TGTGCCAGCAGTTACACAGGGAGAGCTAACTATGGCTACACCTTC
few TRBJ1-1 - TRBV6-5 CASSYSRGVNTEAFF TGTGCCAGCAGTTACTCGAGAGGGGTGAACACTGAAGCTTTCTTT
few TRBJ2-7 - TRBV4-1 CASSQDERGVPYEQYF TGCGCCAGCAGCCAAGATGAGAGGGGAGTTCCCTACGAGCAGTACTTC
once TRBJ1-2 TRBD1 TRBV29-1 CSAGQGDGYTF TGCAGCGCCGGACAGGGGGATGGCTACACCTTC
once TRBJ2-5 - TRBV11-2 CASSLVQTQYF TGTGCCAGCAGCTTAGTCCAGACCCAGTACTTC
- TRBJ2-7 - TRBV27 CASSSRSYDPYEQYF TGTGCCAGCAGTTCCCGGAGTTATGATCCCTACGAGCAGTACTTC
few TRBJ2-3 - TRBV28 CASSLLPASTDTQYF TGTGCCAGCAGTTTGCTCCCGGCCAGCACAGATACGCAGTATTTT
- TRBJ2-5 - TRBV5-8 CASSTLKGVGETQYF TGTGCCAGCAGCACACTTAAGGGGGTAGGAGAGACCCAGTACTTC
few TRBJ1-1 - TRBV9 CASSRTGRVDTEAFF TGTGCCAGCAGCCGTACAGGGAGGGTTGACACTGAAGCTTTCTTT
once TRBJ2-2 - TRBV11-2 CASTRSPNTGELFF TGTGCCAGCACCCGAAGCCCGAACACCGGGGAGCTGTTTTTT
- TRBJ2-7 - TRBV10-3 CAISESPVGEQYF TGTGCCATCAGTGAGTCTCCGGTAGGCGAGCAGTACTTC
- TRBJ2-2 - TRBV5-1 CASSLIGLNTGELFF TGCGCCAGCAGCTTGATTGGATTGAACACCGGGGAGCTGTTTTTT
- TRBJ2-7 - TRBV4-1 CASSQAKGSYEQYF TGCGCCAGCAGCCAGGCAAAGGGCTCCTACGAGCAGTACTTC
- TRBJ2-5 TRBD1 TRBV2 CASSGPLQGDQETQYF TGTGCCAGCAGTGGACCCCTACAGGGGGACCAAGAGACCCAGTACTTC
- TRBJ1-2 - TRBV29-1 CSVEFLQQYGYTF TGCAGCGTTGAATTTCTACAGCAATATGGCTACACCTTC
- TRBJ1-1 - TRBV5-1 CASSLAHGDRGVGTEAFF TGCGCCAGCAGCTTGGCCCATGGGGATCGGGGTGTTGGCACTGAAGCTTTCTTT
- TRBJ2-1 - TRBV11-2 CASSLYPAGPYSYNEQFF TGTGCCAGCAGCTTATATCCGGCAGGGCCTTACTCCTACAATGAGCAGTTCTTC
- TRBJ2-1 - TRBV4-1 CASSHPGKASGIIF TGCGCCAGCAGCCATCCGGGTAAAGCCTCAGGGATCATCTTC
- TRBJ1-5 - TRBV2 CASSPREGGQPQHF TGTGCCAGCAGTCCCAGGGAGGGCGGTCAGCCCCAGCATTTT
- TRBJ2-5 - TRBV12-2 CASRPIGGGETQYF TGTGCAAGTCGCCCGATCGGGGGGGGAGAGACCCAGTACTTC
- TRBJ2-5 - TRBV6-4 CASNTDRSQETQYF TGTGCCAGTAACACGGACAGAAGTCAAGAGACCCAGTACTTC
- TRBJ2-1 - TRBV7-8 CASSLVGLLSYNEQFF TGTGCCAGCAGCTTAGTCGGACTTCTATCCTACAATGAGCAGTTCTTC